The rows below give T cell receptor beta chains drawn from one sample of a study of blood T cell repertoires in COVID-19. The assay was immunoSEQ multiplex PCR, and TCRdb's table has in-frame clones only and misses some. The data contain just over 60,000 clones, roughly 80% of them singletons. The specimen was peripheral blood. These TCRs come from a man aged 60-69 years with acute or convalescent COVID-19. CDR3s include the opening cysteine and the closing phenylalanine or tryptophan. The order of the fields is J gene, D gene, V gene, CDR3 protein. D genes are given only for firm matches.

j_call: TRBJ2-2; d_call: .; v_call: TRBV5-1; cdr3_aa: CASSPDQGVGRGELFF
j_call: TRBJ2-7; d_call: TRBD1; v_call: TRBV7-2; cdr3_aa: CASSRVGQGTYEQYF
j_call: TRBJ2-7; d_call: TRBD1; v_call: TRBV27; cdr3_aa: CASSRDRESEQYF
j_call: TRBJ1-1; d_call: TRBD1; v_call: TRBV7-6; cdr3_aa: CASSLGTGVFTEAFF
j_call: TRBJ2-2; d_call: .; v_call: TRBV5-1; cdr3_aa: CASSLDNRVYGELFF
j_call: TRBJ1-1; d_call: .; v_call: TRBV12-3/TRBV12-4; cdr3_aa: CASSLRESTEAFF
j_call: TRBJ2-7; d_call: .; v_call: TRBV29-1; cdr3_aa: CSAPPVVEQYF
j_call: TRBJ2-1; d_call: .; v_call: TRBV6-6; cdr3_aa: CASSYSGTSYNEQFF
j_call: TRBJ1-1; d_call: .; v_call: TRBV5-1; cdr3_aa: CASNDRSMNTEAFF
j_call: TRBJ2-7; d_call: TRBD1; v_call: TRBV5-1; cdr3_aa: CASSRGQGYEQYF
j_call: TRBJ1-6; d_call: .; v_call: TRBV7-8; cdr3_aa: CASSLGYSSPLHF
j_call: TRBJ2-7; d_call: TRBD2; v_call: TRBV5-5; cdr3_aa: CASSLTSGDSYEQYF
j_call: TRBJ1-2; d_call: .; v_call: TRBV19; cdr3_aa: CASSPNLGARVGYTF
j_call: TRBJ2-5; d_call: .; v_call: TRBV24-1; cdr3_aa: CATSDFGPTATQYF
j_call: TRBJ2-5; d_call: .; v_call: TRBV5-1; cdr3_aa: CASSWGLGKTQYF
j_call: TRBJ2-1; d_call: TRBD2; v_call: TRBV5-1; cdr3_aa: CASSYGLAGVVNEQFF